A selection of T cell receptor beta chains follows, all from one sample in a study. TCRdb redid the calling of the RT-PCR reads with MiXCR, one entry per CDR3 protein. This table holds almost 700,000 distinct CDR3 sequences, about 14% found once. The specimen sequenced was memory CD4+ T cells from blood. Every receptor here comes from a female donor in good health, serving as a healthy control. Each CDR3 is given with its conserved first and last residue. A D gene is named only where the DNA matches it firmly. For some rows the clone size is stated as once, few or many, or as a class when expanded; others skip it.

TGTGCCAGCAGTTATGGGGGGCCCTCCTATGGCTACACCTTC	CASSYGGPSYGYTF	-	TRBJ1-2	TRBV6-2/TRBV6-3	-
TGTGCCAGCAGACCTACTAGCGGGATGGTTCGGTTCTTC	CASRPTSGMVRFF	TRBD2	TRBJ2-1	TRBV6-2/TRBV6-3	-
TGTGCCAGCAGTTTATTAAAAGAGGGAGACAGGGACAGCACAGATACGCAGTATTTT	CASSLLKEGDRDSTDTQYF	TRBD1	TRBJ2-3	TRBV27	few
TGCGCCAGCAGCGGGGCGTTTGGTCAGCCCCAGCATTTT	CASSGAFGQPQHF	-	TRBJ1-5	TRBV5-1	-
TGTGCCAGCAGTTATTCCCTCCCGAACACTGAAGCTTTCTTT	CASSYSLPNTEAFF	-	TRBJ1-1	TRBV6-2/TRBV6-3	few
TGTGCCAGCAGTTACGGGGGGGGGACGAACACTGAAGCTTTCTTT	CASSYGGGTNTEAFF	-	TRBJ1-1	TRBV6-5	-
TGTGCCACGTCCCCGGGACAGGGCTACAATGAGCAGTTCTTC	CATSPGQGYNEQFF	TRBD1	TRBJ2-1	TRBV24-1	-
TGTGCCAGCAGCTTAGGGACTAGCGGGAGCAACAATGAGCAGTTCTTC	CASSLGTSGSNNEQFF	TRBD2	TRBJ2-1	TRBV7-8	-
TGTGCCAGCAGTCCAGGGTCGGAGACCCAGTACTTC	CASSPGSETQYF	-	TRBJ2-5	TRBV6-6	few
TGTGCCAGCAGCGGGACTAGCGGGATCCACAATGAGCAGTTCTTC	CASSGTSGIHNEQFF	TRBD2	TRBJ2-1	TRBV7-8	few
TGTGCCAGCAGTTTCTCCCAAGACGCGAACACCGGGGAGCTGTTTTTT	CASSFSQDANTGELFF	-	TRBJ2-2	TRBV27	-
TGTGCCAGCAGCCTGGCGGGTCTAAAGAGCTACGAGCAGTACTTC	CASSLAGLKSYEQYF	-	TRBJ2-7	TRBV11-2	-
TGCAGTGTTATGGACAGGGCCACCTACGAGCAGTACTTC	CSVMDRATYEQYF	TRBD1	TRBJ2-7	TRBV20-1	many
TGCGCCAGCAGCTCCGGGACAGGGACTAACTATGGCTACACCTTC	CASSSGTGTNYGYTF	TRBD1	TRBJ1-2	TRBV5-1	few
TGTGCCAGCTCACCGGAACAGGACACGATCACCGGGGAGCTGTTTTTT	CASSPEQDTITGELFF	-	TRBJ2-2	TRBV18	-
TGTGCCAGCAGTGAGAGGGGCGCCCCCTACAATGAGCAGTTCTTC	CASSERGAPYNEQFF	-	TRBJ2-1	TRBV25-1	few
TGTGCCAGCAGGAACGACGGTGGGGGGACCCAGTACTTC	CASRNDGGGTQYF	-	TRBJ2-5	TRBV12-3/TRBV12-4	-
TGTGCCGGTCGGCCGGCGGGTTTGGATGAGCAGTTCTTC	CAGRPAGLDEQFF	-	TRBJ2-1	TRBV7-2	-
TGTGCCAGCAGCATGGGACAGGGTCCCAACGAGCAGTACTTC	CASSMGQGPNEQYF	TRBD1	TRBJ2-7	TRBV9	many
TGTGCCAGCAGTGAAAGGAATAGGCAGGGTGACAACGAGCAGTACTTC	CASSERNRQGDNEQYF	-	TRBJ2-7	TRBV25-1	few
TGTGCCAGCAGCCTGTGGTCAGAAGAGACCCAGTACTTC	CASSLWSEETQYF	-	TRBJ2-5	TRBV5-5	-
TGTGCCAGCAACCGCGGGGGACAGCAGGGTGACTATGGCTACACCTTC	CASNRGGQQGDYGYTF	TRBD1	TRBJ1-2	TRBV9	-
TGTGCCACCAGTTCCAGCGGGAGGGCGGGAGATACGCAGTATTTT	CATSSSGRAGDTQYF	TRBD2	TRBJ2-3	TRBV24-1	few
TGTGCCAGCAGTAAGGAGGATGGGGCCAACGTCCTGACTTTC	CASSKEDGANVLTF	-	TRBJ2-6	TRBV7-3	-
TGCGCCAGCAGCTTGGCAGTGTTAACGATCGGGAATGAGCAGTTCTTC	CASSLAVLTIGNEQFF	-	TRBJ2-1	TRBV5-1	-
TGTGCCAGTAGTATATCATATGAGCAGTTCTTC	CASSISYEQFF	-	TRBJ2-1	TRBV19	-
TGTGCCAGCAGCGGACAGGGCTGGAACACTGAAGCTTTCTTT	CASSGQGWNTEAFF	TRBD1	TRBJ1-1	TRBV25-1	-
TGCGCCAGCAGCACGATAGGGTACGAGCAGTACTTC	CASSTIGYEQYF	-	TRBJ2-7	TRBV5-1	-
TGTGCCAGCAGTTTCCGGGAGATCCGCACAGATACGCAGTATTTT	CASSFREIRTDTQYF	-	TRBJ2-3	TRBV28	-
TGCGCCAGCAGCTTGGATGGGGAAACCCTCAATGAGCAGTTCTTC	CASSLDGETLNEQFF	-	TRBJ2-1	TRBV5-1	few
TGTGCCAGCAGCTCTGGGACAGGGCTCTCTGGAAACACCATATATTTT	CASSSGTGLSGNTIYF	TRBD1	TRBJ1-3	TRBV7-6	-
TGCAGTGCTGCTGGACAGGGCGAGTATGGCTACACCTTC	CSAAGQGEYGYTF	TRBD1	TRBJ1-2	TRBV20-1	once
TGTGCCAGCAGTTTAGATGGCAGGGGAGAAGAGACCCAGTACTTC	CASSLDGRGEETQYF	-	TRBJ2-5	TRBV27	many
TGCAGTGCTAGACCGGGATCTGAATACGAGCAGTACTTC	CSARPGSEYEQYF	-	TRBJ2-7	TRBV20-1	many
TGTGCCAGCAGCTTAGTTCAGTCCCCGGTCGCTTTCTTT	CASSLVQSPVAFF	-	TRBJ1-1	TRBV7-9	-
TGTGCCAGCAGGGGGTCGACCGAGCAGTACTTC	CASRGSTEQYF	-	TRBJ2-7	TRBV27	few
TGTGCCAGCAGCCCCTCGAACAGGGATGGCTATGGCTACACCTTC	CASSPSNRDGYGYTF	-	TRBJ1-2	TRBV12-3/TRBV12-4	many
TGTGCCAGCAGTTACGTGGCCCGTAACTACGAGCAGTACTTC	CASSYVARNYEQYF	-	TRBJ2-7	TRBV6-6	many
TGTGCCAGCTCACCGACTAGCGGGGCCTACGAGCAGTACTTC	CASSPTSGAYEQYF	TRBD2	TRBJ2-7	TRBV18	few
TGCAGTGCTCCCATGACAGGGGCCAGGAGGGAGACCCAGTACTTC	CSAPMTGARRETQYF	TRBD1	TRBJ2-5	TRBV20-1	-
TGTGCCACCATTTCGGGGGGAGGGGCCTACGAGCAGTACTTC	CATISGGGAYEQYF	TRBD2	TRBJ2-7	TRBV28	-
TGTGCCAGCAGTTTAGGGGGGACTAGATCGAATGAGCAGTTCTTC	CASSLGGTRSNEQFF	TRBD2	TRBJ2-1	TRBV27	-
TGTGCCACCAGTGATCCGTTTGGCAATCAGCCCCAGCATTTT	CATSDPFGNQPQHF	-	TRBJ1-5	TRBV24-1	few
TGTGCCAGCAGTGAAGCCACCCTTGGTGGCTACACCTTC	CASSEATLGGYTF	-	TRBJ1-2	TRBV6-1	many
TGTGCCAGCAGGGGTACTAGCGGGAGTGTTGAGCAGTTCTTC	CASRGTSGSVEQFF	TRBD2	TRBJ2-1	TRBV3-1	-
TGTGCCAGCCGGCCTCAGTTCATAGATACGCAGTATTTT	CASRPQFIDTQYF	-	TRBJ2-3	TRBV28	few
TGCAGTGCTAGATGGGCGGCTAGCACAGATACGCAGTATTTT	CSARWAASTDTQYF	-	TRBJ2-3	TRBV20-1	-
TGTGCCTGGAGTGTAAACGGGAGAAATACGCAGTATTTT	CAWSVNGRNTQYF	-	TRBJ2-3	TRBV30	few
TGTGCCATCAGTGCCAACGCCGGGGTGGATCAGCCCCAGCATTTT	CAISANAGVDQPQHF	-	TRBJ1-5	TRBV10-3	many